This T cell receptor beta chain stems from a study of blood T cells in healthy people across ages. CDR3 length: 18 residues. The germline V gene has CDR1 MNHEY and CDR2 SVGAGI. V lost 1 base, J lost 4 bases, and 10 bases stayed unmatched. This clonotype was counted between two and nine times. Primers used in a second PCR of roughly 6 to 11 cycles were a sample-barcoded 5' primer and a J-beta primer mix. TCRdb re-analysed the 5' RACE reads in MiXCR, keeping a single row per CDR3 protein. The data hold fewer than 1.5 million distinct CDR3 sequences, with 42% observed a single time. The sequenced sample consisted of blood. This chain joins TRBV6-5 and TRBJ2-5; 12 bases are shared with TRBD2. The receptor was isolated from a woman under 30 in good health. The CDR3 coding sequence is TGTGCCAGCAGTTACTGGGCTAGCGGGGGGGCTGCGGGAGAGACCCAGTACTTC. Protein sequence: CASSYWASGGAAGETQYF.